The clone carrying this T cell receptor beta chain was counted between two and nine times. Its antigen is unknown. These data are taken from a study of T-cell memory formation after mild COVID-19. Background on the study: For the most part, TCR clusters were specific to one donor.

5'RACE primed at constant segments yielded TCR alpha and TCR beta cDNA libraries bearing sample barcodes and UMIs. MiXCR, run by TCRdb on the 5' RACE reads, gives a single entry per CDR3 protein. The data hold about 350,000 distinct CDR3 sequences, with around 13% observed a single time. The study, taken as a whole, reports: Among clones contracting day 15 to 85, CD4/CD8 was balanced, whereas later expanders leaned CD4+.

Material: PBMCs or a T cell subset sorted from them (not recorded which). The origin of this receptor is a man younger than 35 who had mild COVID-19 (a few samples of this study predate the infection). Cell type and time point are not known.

Here the CDR3 reads CASSSSRVYEQYF. Written as DNA, the CDR3 is TGTGCCAGCAGCTCCTCTAGGGTGTACGAGCAGTACTTC. The J gene is TRBJ2-7, the V gene TRBV7-2; no definite D call. From germline, CDR1 is SGHTA and CDR2 FQGNSA. The V end was cut by 4 bases, the J end by 4 bases, with 11 bases between. The CDR3 length is 13 residues.